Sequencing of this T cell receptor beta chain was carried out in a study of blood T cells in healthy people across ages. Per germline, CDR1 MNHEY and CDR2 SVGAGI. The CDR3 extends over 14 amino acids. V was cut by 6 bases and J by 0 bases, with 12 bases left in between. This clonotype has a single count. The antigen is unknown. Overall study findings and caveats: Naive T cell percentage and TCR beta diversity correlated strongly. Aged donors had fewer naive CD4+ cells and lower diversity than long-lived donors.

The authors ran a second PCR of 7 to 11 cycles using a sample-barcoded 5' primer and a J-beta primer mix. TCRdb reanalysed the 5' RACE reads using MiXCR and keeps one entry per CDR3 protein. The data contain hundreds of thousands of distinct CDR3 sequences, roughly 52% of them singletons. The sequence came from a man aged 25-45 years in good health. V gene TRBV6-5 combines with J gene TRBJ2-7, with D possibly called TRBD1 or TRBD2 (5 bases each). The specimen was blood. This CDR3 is CASRTGRVSYEQYF. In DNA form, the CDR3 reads TGTGCCAGCAGAACGGGACGGGTCTCCTACGAGCAGTACTTC.